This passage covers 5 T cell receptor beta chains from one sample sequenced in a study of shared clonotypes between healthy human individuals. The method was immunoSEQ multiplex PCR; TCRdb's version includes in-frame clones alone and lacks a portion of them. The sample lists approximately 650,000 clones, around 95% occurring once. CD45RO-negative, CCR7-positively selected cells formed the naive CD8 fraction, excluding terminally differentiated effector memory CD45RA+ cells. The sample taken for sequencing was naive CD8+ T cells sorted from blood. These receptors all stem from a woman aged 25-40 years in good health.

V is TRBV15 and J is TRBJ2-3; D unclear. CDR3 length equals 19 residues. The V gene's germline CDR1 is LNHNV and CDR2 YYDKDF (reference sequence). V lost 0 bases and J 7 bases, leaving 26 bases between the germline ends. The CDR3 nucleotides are TGTGCCACCAGCAGAGATAGGTCCCAGGAGACAACCCCTGGGTATACGCAGTATTTT. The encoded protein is CATSRDRSQETTPGYTQYF.

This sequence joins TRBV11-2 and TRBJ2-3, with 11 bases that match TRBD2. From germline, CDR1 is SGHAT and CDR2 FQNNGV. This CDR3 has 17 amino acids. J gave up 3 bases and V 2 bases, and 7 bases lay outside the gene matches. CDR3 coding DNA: TGTGCCAGCAGCTTAACTAGCGGGAGCGTCGAGACAGATACGCAGTATTTT. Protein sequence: CASSLTSGSVETDTQYF.

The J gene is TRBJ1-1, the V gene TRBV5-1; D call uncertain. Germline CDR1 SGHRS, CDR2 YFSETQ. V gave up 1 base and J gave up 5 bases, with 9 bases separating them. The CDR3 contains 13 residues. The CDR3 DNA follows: TGCGCCAGCAGCTTGAGGGCGGAGACTGAAGCTTTCTTT. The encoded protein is CASSLRAETEAFF.

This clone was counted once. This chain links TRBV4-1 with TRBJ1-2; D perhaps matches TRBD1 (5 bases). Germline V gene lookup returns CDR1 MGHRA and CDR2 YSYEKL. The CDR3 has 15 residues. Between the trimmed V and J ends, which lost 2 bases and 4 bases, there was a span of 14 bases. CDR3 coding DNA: TGCGCCAGCAGCCAATACGCCAGGGAAACCTATGGCTACACCTTC. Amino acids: CASSQYARETYGYTF.

CDR3 in amino acids: CASSQEEGLGNEQFF. The CDR3 bases are TGTGCCAGCAGCCAAGAGGAGGGACTCGGGAATGAGCAGTTCTTC. The V call is TRBV4-2, the J call TRBJ2-1, with TRBD2 as a possible D gene (6 bases). Trimming removed 0 bases at V and 7 bases at J, with 13 bases between. This CDR3 has 15 amino acids. The V gene's germline CDR1 is LGHNA and CDR2 YNFKEQ.